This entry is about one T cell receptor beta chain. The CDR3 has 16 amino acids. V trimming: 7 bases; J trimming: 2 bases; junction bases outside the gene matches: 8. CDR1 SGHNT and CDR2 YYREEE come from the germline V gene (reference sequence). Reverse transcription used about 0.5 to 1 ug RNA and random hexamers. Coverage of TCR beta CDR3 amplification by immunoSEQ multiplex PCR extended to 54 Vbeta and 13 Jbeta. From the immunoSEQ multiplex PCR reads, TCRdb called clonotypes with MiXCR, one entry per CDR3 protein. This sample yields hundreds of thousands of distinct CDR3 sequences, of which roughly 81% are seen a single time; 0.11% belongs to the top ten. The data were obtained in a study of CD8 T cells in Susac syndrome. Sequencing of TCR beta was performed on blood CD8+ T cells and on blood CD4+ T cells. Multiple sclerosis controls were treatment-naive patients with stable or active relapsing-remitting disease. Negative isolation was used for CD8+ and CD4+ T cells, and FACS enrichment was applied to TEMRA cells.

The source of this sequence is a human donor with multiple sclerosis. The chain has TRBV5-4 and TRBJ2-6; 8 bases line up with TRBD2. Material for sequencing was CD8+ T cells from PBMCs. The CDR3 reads CASGYRAGAGANVLTF. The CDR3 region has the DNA TGTGCCAGCGGGTATAGAGCGGGAGCTGGGGCCAACGTCCTGACTTTC.